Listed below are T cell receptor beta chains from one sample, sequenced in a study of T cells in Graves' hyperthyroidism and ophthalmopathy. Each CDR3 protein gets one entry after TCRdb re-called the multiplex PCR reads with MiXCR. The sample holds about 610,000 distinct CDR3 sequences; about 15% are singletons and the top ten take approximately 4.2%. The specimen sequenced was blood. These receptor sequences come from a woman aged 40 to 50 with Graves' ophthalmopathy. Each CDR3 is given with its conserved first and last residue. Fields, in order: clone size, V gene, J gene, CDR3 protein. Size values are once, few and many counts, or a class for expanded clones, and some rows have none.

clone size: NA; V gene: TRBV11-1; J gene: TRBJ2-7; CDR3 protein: CASGWQSYEQYF
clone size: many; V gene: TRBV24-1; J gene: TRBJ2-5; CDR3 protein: CATRDYQETQYF
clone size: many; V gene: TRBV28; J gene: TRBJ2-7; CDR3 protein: CASLWGRSYEQYF
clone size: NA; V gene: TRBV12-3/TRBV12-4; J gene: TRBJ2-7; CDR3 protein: CASSYSGTLSYEQYF
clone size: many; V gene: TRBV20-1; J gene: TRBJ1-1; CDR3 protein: CSASPTGGETEAFF
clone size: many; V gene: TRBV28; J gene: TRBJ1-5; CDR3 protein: CASSLSGQGYSNQPQHF
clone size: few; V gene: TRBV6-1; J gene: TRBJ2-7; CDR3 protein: CASSPFREGDEQYF
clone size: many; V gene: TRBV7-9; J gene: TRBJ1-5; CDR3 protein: CASSLTGGGQPQHF
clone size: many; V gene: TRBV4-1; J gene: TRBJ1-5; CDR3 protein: CASSQYDGFNQPQHF
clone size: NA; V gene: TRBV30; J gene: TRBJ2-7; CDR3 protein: CAWSFSRIHPLEQYF
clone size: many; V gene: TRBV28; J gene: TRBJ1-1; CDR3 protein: CASRIGGGWTEAFF
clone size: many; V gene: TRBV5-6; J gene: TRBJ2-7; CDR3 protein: CASSLADYEQYF
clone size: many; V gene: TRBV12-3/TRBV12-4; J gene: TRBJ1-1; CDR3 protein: CASSFTAQLNTEAFF
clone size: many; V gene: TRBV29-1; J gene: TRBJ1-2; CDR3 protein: CSVQAGHANGYTF
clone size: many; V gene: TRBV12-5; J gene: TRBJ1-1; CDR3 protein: CASGLAGTGDTEAFF
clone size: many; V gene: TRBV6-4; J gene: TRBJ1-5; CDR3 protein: CASSMDGGQPQHF
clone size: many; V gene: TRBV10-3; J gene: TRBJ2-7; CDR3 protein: CAITEGVEPYEQYF
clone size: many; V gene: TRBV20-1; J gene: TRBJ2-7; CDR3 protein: CSAGKAGKAYEQYF
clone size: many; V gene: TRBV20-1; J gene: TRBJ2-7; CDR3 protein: CSLAGEGYEQYF
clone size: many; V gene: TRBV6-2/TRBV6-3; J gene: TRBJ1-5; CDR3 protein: CASGSSGRLNQPQHF
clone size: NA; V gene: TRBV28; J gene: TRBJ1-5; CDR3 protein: CASSREEISNQPQHF
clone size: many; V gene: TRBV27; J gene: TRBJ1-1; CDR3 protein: CASSLTGGGAEAFF
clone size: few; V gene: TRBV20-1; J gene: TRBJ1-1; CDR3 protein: CSARVSTGVNTEAFF
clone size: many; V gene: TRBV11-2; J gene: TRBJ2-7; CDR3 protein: CASSLGGAVSSYEQYF
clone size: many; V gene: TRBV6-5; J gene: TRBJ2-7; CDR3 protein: CASSSAGQLYEQYF
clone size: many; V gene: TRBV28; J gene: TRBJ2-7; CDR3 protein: CASTRGAYEQYF
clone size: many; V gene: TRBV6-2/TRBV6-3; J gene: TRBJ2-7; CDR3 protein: CASSYFTPTSRSYEQYF
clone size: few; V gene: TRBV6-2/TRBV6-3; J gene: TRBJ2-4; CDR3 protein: CASRGQGLTKNIQYF
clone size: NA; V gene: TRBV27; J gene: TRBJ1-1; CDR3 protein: CASSFGLGRTNTEAFF
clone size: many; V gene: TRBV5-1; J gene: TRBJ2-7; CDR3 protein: CASSLDWGNSAYEQYF
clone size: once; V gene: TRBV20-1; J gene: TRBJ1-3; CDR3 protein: CSAREGTSSGNTIYF
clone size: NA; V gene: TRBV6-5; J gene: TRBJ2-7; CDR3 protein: CASSYSVRVYEQYF
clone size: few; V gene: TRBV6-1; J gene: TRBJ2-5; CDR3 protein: CASSEYIARETQYF
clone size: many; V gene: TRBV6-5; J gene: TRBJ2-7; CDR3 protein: CASCRGGQGGYEQYF
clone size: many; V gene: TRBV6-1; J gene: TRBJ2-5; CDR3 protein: CASRVRWTGPQETQYF
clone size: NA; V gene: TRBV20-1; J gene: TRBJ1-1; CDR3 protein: CSARGAGTEAFF
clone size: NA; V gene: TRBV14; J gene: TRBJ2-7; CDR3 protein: CASSQHVYEQYF
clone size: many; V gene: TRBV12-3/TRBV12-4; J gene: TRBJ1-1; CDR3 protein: CASSYAGKAFF
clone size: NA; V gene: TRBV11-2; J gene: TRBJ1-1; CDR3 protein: CASSLEGREDTEAFF
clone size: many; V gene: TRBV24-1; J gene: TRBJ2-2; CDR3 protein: CATSDLAGGDTGELFF
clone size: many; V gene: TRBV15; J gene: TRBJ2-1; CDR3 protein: CATRDSGLSYNEQFF
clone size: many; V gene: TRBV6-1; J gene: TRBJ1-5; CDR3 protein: CASSSPTGDQPQHF
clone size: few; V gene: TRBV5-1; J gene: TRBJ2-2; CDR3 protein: CASREQGINTGELFF
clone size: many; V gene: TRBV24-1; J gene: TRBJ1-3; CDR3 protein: CATSDPACSGNTIYF
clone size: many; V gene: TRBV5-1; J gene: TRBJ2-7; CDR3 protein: CASSLGPKDRASYEQYF
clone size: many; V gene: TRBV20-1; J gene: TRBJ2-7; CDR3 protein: CSASMISYEQYF
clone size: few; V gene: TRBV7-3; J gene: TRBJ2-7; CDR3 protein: CASSLSSGGQYEQYF
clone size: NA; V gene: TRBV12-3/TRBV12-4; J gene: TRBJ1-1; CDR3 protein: CASIKTWGTEAFF
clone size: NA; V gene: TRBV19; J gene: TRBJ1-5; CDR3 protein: CASSNQRDQPQHF
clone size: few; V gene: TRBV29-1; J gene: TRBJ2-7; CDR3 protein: CSAWVAGAYEQYF
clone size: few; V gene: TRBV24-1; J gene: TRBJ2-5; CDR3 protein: CATSDWTSVGETQYF
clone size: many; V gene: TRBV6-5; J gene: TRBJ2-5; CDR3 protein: CASSLAGGPQETQYF
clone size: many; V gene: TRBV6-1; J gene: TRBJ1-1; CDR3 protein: CASSGDSQQMNTEAFF
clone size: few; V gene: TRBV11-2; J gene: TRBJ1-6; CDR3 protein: CASSPLTGVGSPLHF